The 9 T cell receptor beta chains listed next were all sequenced from one sample in a study of cytomegalovirus exposure and HLA in healthy donors. Primers for the PCR totalled 60 Vbeta and 13 Jbeta. Assay: immunoSEQ multiplex PCR; the TCRdb copy retains only in-frame clones and omits some. The data contain 150,000 to 180,000 clones, under 85% of them seen just once; the ten biggest clones take up roughly 2.8%. Sequences were obtained from PBMCs. The receptors shown here come from a young man in good health and CMV-seronegative.

The chain uses TRBV7-9 and TRBJ1-1, with unresolved D. Germline V CDR1 and CDR2: SEHNR, FQNEAQ (reference sequence). V was clipped by 1 base and J by 3 bases, with 9 bases between them. The CDR3 has 14 amino acids. The CDR3 bases are TGTGCCAGCAGCTTAGGGGGAGGGTACACTGAAGCTTTCTTT. Translated, it gives CASSLGGGYTEAFF.

The rearrangement joins TRBV19 to TRBJ1-2; TRBD1 is a possible D gene (6 bases). This CDR3 comprises 16 residues. From germline, CDR1 is LNHDA and CDR2 SQIVND (reference sequence). The ends were cut back, 3 bases at V and 7 bases at J, with 21 bases in the middle. CDR3 residues: CASSIVWLQGRSGYTF. CDR3 nucleotides: TGTGCCAGTAGTATCGTGTGGTTACAGGGACGAAGTGGCTACACCTTC.

Details on this clone: The same CDR3 arises from other DNA sequences in this sample as well. This rearrangement joins TRBV6-1 to TRBJ2-1; D unclear. This CDR3 has 14 residues. The germline V gene encodes CDR1 MNHNS and CDR2 SASEGT. The V gene lost 1 base and the J gene lost 4 bases, with 8 bases spanning the gap. The CDR3 nucleotides are TGTGCCAGCAGTGAAGGGGCAGGATACAATGAGCAGTTCTTC. Residues: CASSEGAGYNEQFF.

The rearrangement uses TRBV27 and TRBJ1-1; D gene unclear. Per the germline V gene, CDR1 is MNHEY and CDR2 is SMNVEV (reference sequence). CDR3 length: 12 residues. The V and J ends lost 6 bases and 2 bases respectively, with 7 bases between them. CDR3 DNA: TGTGCCAGCAGCACAGCTAACACTGAAGCTTTCTTT. This sequence encodes CASSTANTEAFF.

As to this clone: This CDR3 is missing its conserved last phenylalanine or tryptophan, likely due to a read error. The gene calls are TRBV7-9 and TRBJ1-1; D might be TRBD1 (5 bases). The CDR3 extends over 15 amino acids. CDR1 and CDR2 from the germline V gene are SEHNR and FQNEAQ (reference sequence). Between the trimmed V and J ends, which lost 3 bases and 4 bases, there was a span of 15 bases. This chain's CDR3 is CASSLLGGGSTEAFL. The CDR3 region has the DNA TGTGCCAGCAGCTTGCTGGGGGGAGGGAGCACTGAAGCTTTCCTT.

The sample holds one count of this clone. The J gene is TRBJ1-2, the V gene TRBV11-2; no reliable D call. CDR1 is SGHAT, CDR2 FQNNGV, per germline. This CDR3 has 14 residues. The germline V and J ends were trimmed by 4 bases and 0 bases, with 9 bases remaining between them. The CDR3 DNA reads TGTGCCAGCAGCTCCGGGAGCGCTAACTATGGCTACACCTTC. Residues: CASSSGSANYGYTF. Based on the CDR3 plus reference TRBV11-2 and TRBJ1-2, the full variable domain is EAGVAQSPRYKIIEKRQSVAFWCNPISGHATLYWYQQILGQGPKLLIQFQNNGVVDDSQLPKDRFSAERLKGVDSTLKIQPAKLEDSAVYLCASSSGSANYGYTFGSGTRLTVV.

The chain employs TRBV11-3 and TRBJ2-3; tentatively, D is TRBD2 (6 bases). The CDR3 sequence is 14 residues long. Germline V gene data show CDR1 as SGHNT and CDR2 as YENEEA. V lost 5 bases and J lost 3, with 12 bases in between. DNA for the CDR3: TGTGCCAGCAGCCCCCGGGGGACTACAGATACGCAGTATTTT. It specifies CASSPRGTTDTQYF.

This clone was seen once. This chain uses TRBV11-2 with TRBJ2-2, with a weak D call TRBD2 (5 bases). This CDR3 spans 14 amino acids. V was cut by 5 bases and J by 4 bases, with 11 bases left in between. Germline CDR1 is SGHAT and CDR2 is FQNNGV. The CDR3, as DNA: TGTGCCAGCAGCCCGGGGTCCACCACCGGGGAGCTGTTTTTT. This translates into CASSPGSTTGELFF.

This clone was counted a few times. This sequence joins TRBV19 and TRBJ2-7, with unresolved D. V was pared by 3 bases and J by 4 bases, with 19 bases between. The germline V gene has CDR1 LNHDA and CDR2 SQIVND (reference sequence). The CDR3 totals 16 residues. The chain's CDR3 is CASSILKEKAAYEQYF. The CDR3 bases are TGTGCCAGTAGTATTTTGAAGGAGAAGGCGGCATACGAGCAGTACTTC.